These 27 T cell receptor beta chains came from one sample sequenced in a study of cytomegalovirus exposure and HLA in healthy donors. The PCR employed 60 Vbeta primers together with 13 Jbeta primers. Some clones are missing from TCRdb's copy, which holds only in-frame ones; the method was immunoSEQ multiplex PCR. This sample yields around 190,000 clones, of which roughly 80% are seen a single time; around 1.5% belongs to the top ten. The sample was PBMCs. The source is a woman between 45 and 65 years old in good health and CMV-seronegative.

This clone came up once. The genes are TRBV7-8 and TRBJ2-7; a weak D match, TRBD2 (6 bases). This CDR3 is built from 16 residues. Germline CDR1 reads SGHVS; CDR2 reads FQNEAQ. The V end lost 1 base, the J end lost 2 bases, and 15 bases lay between the germline ends. The DNA of the CDR3 is TGTGCCAGCAGCTTAGTGGTTGGGTCGGGGGCCTACGAGCAGTACTTC. It specifies CASSLVVGSGAYEQYF.

This rearrangement joins TRBV6-6 to TRBJ2-1; the D gene is possibly TRBD2 (6 bases). The CDR3 is 15 amino acids. Trimming stripped 4 bases from V and 0 bases from J, with 10 bases between. Germline assignment: CDR1 MNHNY and CDR2 SVGAGI (reference sequence). The CDR3 region has the DNA TGTGCCAGCAGTTTTAGCGGACGCTCCTACAATGAGCAGTTCTTC. This sequence encodes CASSFSGRSYNEQFF.

The rearrangement joins TRBV4-3 to TRBJ1-5; no firm D call. The germline V gene encodes CDR1 LGHNA and CDR2 YSLEER. The CDR3 consists of 13 residues. Between the trimmed V and J ends, which lost 0 bases and 6 bases, there was a span of 6 bases. CDR3 in amino acids: CASSQEPGQPQHF. CDR3 sequence (DNA): TGCGCCAGCAGCCAAGAACCAGGTCAGCCCCAGCATTTT.

This clone has more than one count but fewer than ten. This chain links TRBV28 with TRBJ1-5, with D tentatively TRBD1 (5 bases). Trimming took off 6 bases at V and 10 bases at J, with 22 bases between the two ends. The CDR3 is made up of 15 amino acids. The germline gives CDR1 MDHEN, CDR2 SYDVKM. The DNA for the CDR3 is TGTGCCAGCAGACCCCCTCAGGGTATCGGAGAACCCCAGCATTTT. Translated, it gives CASRPPQGIGEPQHF.

This chain joins TRBV5-6 and TRBJ1-6; 7 nucleotides align to TRBD1. Germline V gene sequence: CDR1 SGHDT, CDR2 YYEEEE. The CDR3 is 15 amino acids. The V segment lost 2 bases and the J segment 2 bases; nucleotides outside the gene matches: 1. The CDR3 bases are TGTGCCAGCAGCTTCGACAGGGCCTATAATTCACCCCTCCACTTT. Amino acids: CASSFDRAYNSPLHF.

V is TRBV2 and J is TRBJ2-2, with TRBD1 identical over 8 bases. Germline V gene sequence: CDR1 SNHLY, CDR2 FYNNEI. V gave up 10 bases and J gave up 5 bases; unmatched junction bases: 12. The CDR3 is made up of 15 amino acids. The CDR3 coding sequence is TGTGCCATAAGCCGGACAGGGCTAGGAACCGGGGAGCTGTTTTTT. Its translation is CAISRTGLGTGELFF.

The chain has TRBV25-1 and TRBJ2-3, with 8 nucleotides matching TRBD1. With 7 bases clipped from V and 7 bases from J, the junction kept 13 bases outside the gene matches. The CDR3 is 15 amino acids. The germline gives CDR1 MGHDK, CDR2 SYGVNS. The chain's CDR3 is CASNRGTHPKNTQYF. The DNA for the CDR3 is TGTGCCAGCAACAGGGGGACCCACCCGAAAAATACGCAGTATTTT.

V usage is TRBV6-5 and J usage is TRBJ2-1, with TRBD1 matching over 8 bases. Unmatched junction bases numbered 4, after V lost 5 bases and J lost 1 base. Germline loops: CDR1 MNHEY, CDR2 SVGAGI. CDR3 length equals 15 residues. In DNA form, the CDR3 reads TGTGCCAGCAGTGGGAGGACAGGGTCCTACAATGAGCAGTTCTTC. Translated, it gives CASSGRTGSYNEQFF.

This clone was counted a single time. The chain combines TRBV7-9 with TRBJ1-2, with TRBD1 matching 9 bases. Per the germline V gene, CDR1 is SEHNR and CDR2 is FQNEAQ (reference sequence). The CDR3 has 14 amino acids. Trimming cost V 4 bases and J 3 bases; bases outside gene matches: 3. The CDR3 loop reads CASSSGQGDYGYTF. The CDR3 region has the DNA TGTGCCAGCAGCTCGGGACAGGGAGACTATGGCTACACCTTC.

The rearrangement uses TRBV30 and TRBJ1-5; no definite D call. Germline-derived CDR1 and CDR2 are GTSNPN and SVGIG (reference sequence). Trimming left V 1 base short and J 7 bases short, with 11 bases between. The CDR3 consists of 13 residues. DNA of the CDR3: TGTGCCTGGAGTGCCGGGGTTGGACAGCCCCAGCATTTT. This encodes CAWSAGVGQPQHF.

V gene TRBV27 combines with J gene TRBJ2-7; D uncertain. Deletions cut 2 bases from V and 2 bases from J, with 13 bases between. This CDR3 contains 15 residues. Germline lookup yields CDR1 MNHEY and CDR2 SMNVEV (reference sequence). CDR3 protein: CASSLVRSVTYEQYF. In nucleotides, the CDR3 is TGTGCCAGCAGTTTAGTCCGGTCGGTAACCTACGAGCAGTACTTC.

The CDR3 sequence: CASSLSPWGGSQETQYF. The DNA of the CDR3 is TGCGCCAGCAGCTTGTCCCCTTGGGGGGGTAGCCAAGAGACCCAGTACTTC. The J gene is TRBJ2-5, the V gene TRBV5-1, with 7 bases lining up with TRBD2. Germline-derived CDR1 and CDR2 are SGHRS and YFSETQ. V dropped 1 base and J dropped 1; count of bases not matched to a gene: 10. The length of the CDR3 is 17 residues.

Regarding this clone: The same CDR3 arises from other DNA sequences in this sample as well. The chain couples TRBV11-3 to TRBJ1-1; D remains ambiguous. Germline-derived CDR1 and CDR2 are SGHNT and YENEEA. The V gene lost 5 bases and the J gene lost 2 bases, with 6 bases spanning the gap. The CDR3 is 12 amino acids. CDR3 residues: CASSGRNTEAFF. The CDR3 coding sequence is TGTGCCAGCAGCGGGAGAAACACTGAAGCTTTCTTT. Together with reference TRBV11-3 and TRBJ1-1, the CDR3 gives the full variable domain: EAGVVQSPRYKIIEKKQPVAFWCNPISGHNTLYWYLQNLGQGPELLIRYENEEAVDDSQLPKDRFSAERLKGVDSTLKIQPAELGDSAVYLCASSGRNTEAFFGQGTRLTVV.

This clone has a single count. This chain connects TRBV7-8 to TRBJ1-5, with 9 bases identical to TRBD1. The CDR3 covers 16 residues. With 5 bases clipped from V and 4 bases from J, the junction kept 9 bases outside the gene matches. CDR1 SGHVS and CDR2 FQNEAQ come from the germline V gene. CDR3 region: CASSLRGQGSNQPQHF. CDR3 coding DNA: TGTGCCAGCAGCCTACGGGGACAGGGCTCTAATCAGCCCCAGCATTTT.

This clone was seen a few times. The chain joins TRBV10-3 to TRBJ1-1, with 8 bases identical to TRBD1. The CDR3 length is 13 residues. V shed 6 bases and J 1 base; nucleotides not matched to a gene: 1. Germline lookup yields CDR1 ENHRY and CDR2 SYGVKD. This chain's CDR3 is CAIRGQANTEAFF. The DNA of the CDR3 is TGTGCCATCAGGGGACAGGCGAACACTGAAGCTTTCTTT.

This chain joins TRBV27 and TRBJ2-1, with 12 bases that match TRBD2. The CDR3 length is 15 residues. Germline V gives CDR1 MNHEY, CDR2 SMNVEV (reference sequence). The trim removed 0 bases at V and 14 bases at J, leaving 8 bases unmatched. CDR3 loop: CASSLSPSGRGREFF. The DNA for the CDR3 is TGTGCCAGCAGTTTATCTCCTAGCGGGAGGGGCCGTGAGTTCTTC.

The chain couples TRBV2 to TRBJ2-2; maybe TRBD2 (6 bases). CDR3 size: 15 residues. CDR1 is SNHLY, CDR2 FYNNEI, per germline. V was cut by 10 bases and J by 5 bases, with 20 bases left in between. CDR3 DNA: TGTGCCACCAAGGGTCGGGGGACGGTAACCGGGGAGCTGTTTTTT. This codes for CATKGRGTVTGELFF.

The rearrangement joins TRBV5-4 to TRBJ1-2, with 7 bases matching TRBD1. The length of the CDR3 is 15 residues. Germline CDR1 reads SGHNT; CDR2 reads YYREEE (reference sequence). V was clipped by 0 bases and J by 2 bases; unmatched bases: 4. This CDR3 is CASSLEGARNYGYTF. CDR3 in DNA: TGTGCCAGCAGCTTGGAGGGGGCTCGCAACTATGGCTACACCTTC.

A few counts support this clone. The chain is built from TRBV27 and TRBJ1-1, with TRBD1 identical over 7 bases. The CDR3 sequence is 15 residues long. In germline, CDR1 is MNHEY, CDR2 SMNVEV (reference sequence). Unmatched junction bases numbered 6, after V lost 5 bases and J lost 0 bases. The CDR3 is CASSTRTGLNTEAFF. DNA of the CDR3: TGTGCCAGCAGTACCCGGACAGGTTTGAACACTGAAGCTTTCTTT.

The rearrangement links TRBV27 to TRBJ2-2, with D possibly matching TRBD1 (6 bases). The CDR3 is 15 amino acids. V shed 5 bases and J shed 6 bases, with 16 bases lying between them. The germline CDR1 and CDR2 sequences are MNHEY and SMNVEV (reference sequence). The CDR3 spells CASSPWTVRAGELFF. DNA of the CDR3: TGTGCCAGCAGTCCCTGGACAGTCAGGGCCGGGGAGCTGTTTTTT.

This chain connects TRBV6-5 to TRBJ2-1, with D perhaps matching TRBD1 (6 bases). CDR1 is MNHEY, CDR2 SVGAGI, per germline. The CDR3 runs 12 residues. Between the trimmed V and J ends, which lost 6 bases and 10 bases, there was a span of 13 bases. The CDR3 loop is CASSTGYLEQFF. Here the CDR3 DNA reads TGTGCCAGCAGCACAGGGTATTTAGAGCAGTTCTTC.

J is TRBJ2-2 and V is TRBV18; D is possibly TRBD1 (6 bases). This CDR3 is built from 15 residues. Trimming stripped 3 bases from V and 0 bases from J, with 8 bases between. CDR1 KGHSH and CDR2 LQKENI come from the germline V gene. The DNA for the CDR3 is TGTGCCAGCTCACCGGGACAAACGAACACCGGGGAGCTGTTTTTT. This codes for CASSPGQTNTGELFF.

The V gene is TRBV19, the J gene TRBJ1-5; 10 nucleotides agree with TRBD1. With V trimmed by 0 bases and J by 6 bases, 11 bases remained unmatched. This CDR3 has 18 amino acids. The V gene's germline CDR1 is LNHDA and CDR2 SQIVND (reference sequence). CDR3 nucleotides: TGTGCCAGTAGTATAGAGCCCCCGGGACAGGGGAGAGGTCAGCCCCAGCATTTT. Its protein is CASSIEPPGQGRGQPQHF.

This clone has only a few counts. The V gene is TRBV6-5, the J gene TRBJ2-7; 8 nucleotides match TRBD1. Trimming took 10 bases from V and 7 from J; bases not matched to a gene: 6. This CDR3 comprises 11 residues. Germline lookup yields CDR1 MNHEY and CDR2 SVGAGI. The CDR3, as DNA: TGTGCCACAGGACAGGGTAGGGAGCAGTACTTC. It is translated as CATGQGREQYF.

This chain connects TRBV28 to TRBJ2-3; 11 bases align to TRBD2. CDR3 length: 16 amino acids. From germline, CDR1 is MDHEN and CDR2 SYDVKM. Germline trimming cut 5 bases from V and 0 bases from J; bases unmatched to any gene: 4. Here the CDR3 reads CASSGRTSGSTDTQYF. The CDR3 nucleotides read TGTGCCAGCAGTGGTCGGACTAGCGGGAGCACAGATACGCAGTATTTT.

The chain links TRBV27 to TRBJ1-5; a possible D gene is TRBD1 (6 bases). CDR3 length: 15 amino acids. Looked up from germline, CDR1 is MNHEY and CDR2 is SMNVEV (reference sequence). The germline V and J ends were trimmed by 4 bases and 2 bases, with 12 bases remaining between them. The CDR3 protein is CASSSRGVGNQPQHF. The CDR3 DNA reads TGTGCCAGCAGTTCCAGGGGTGTCGGCAATCAGCCCCAGCATTTT.

The chain employs TRBV7-9 and TRBJ1-3; 8 nucleotides align to TRBD1. The CDR3 has 15 residues. Germline CDR1 SEHNR, CDR2 FQNEAQ (reference sequence). Trimming took 7 bases from V and 3 from J; bases not matched to a gene: 8. In nucleotides, the CDR3 is TGTGCCAGCATCGAAGACAGGGGCTATGGAAACACCATATATTTT. Its translation: CASIEDRGYGNTIYF.